This TCR beta chain was recovered during a study of T-cell reconstitution after alpha-beta-depleted transplantation in children (dated by TCRdb to the mid-2010s). Broadly, across the study: The study quantitatively tracked T-cell immune reconstitution after TCRalphabeta/CD19-depleted allogeneic hematopoietic cell transplantation in children using TCR repertoire profiling. Summary of the overall study and its limitations: Apparently early alphabetaT-cell count recovery about two months after transplant reportedly relied on only several hundred rapidly expanded clones derived from non-depleted graft cells. In some patients, the high TCRbeta diversity seen at day 60 was put down to recipient T cells and intrathymic progenitors that had survived conditioning. The frequencies of hyperexpanded clones fell over the following months, and after one year, T-cell counts and TCRbeta diversity were mostly attributed to newly produced T cells.

Trimming takes 4 bases from V and 2 bases from J, and the germline ends sit 12 bases apart. Taken from cysteine to phenylalanine, the CDR3 has 14 residues. Here the CDR3 DNA is all that survives: 42 bases in frame from base 1. According to the germline V gene, CDR1 reads MGHRA and CDR2 reads YSYEKL. The sample's treatment or condition label, in plain terms: allogeneic hematopoietic cell transplantation with graft depleted of TCRalphabeta T cells and CD19 B cells. Transplant recipients were children who received TCRalphabeta/CD19-depleted allogeneic hematopoietic cell grafts. The library was produced with PCR. This sample was sequenced with an Illumina HiSeq 2500. TCR library preparation used molecular barcoding, with unique molecular identifiers applied to normalize quantification of the TCRbeta repertoire. Starting from the raw public reads, TCRdb applied fastp trimming at Q25, assembled clones with MiXCR and retained in-frame beta chains. A single entry per CDR3 protein holds the most common genes and DNA from its merged rows. The sample table contains about 250,000 distinct CDR3 sequences; only one count was recorded for more than 20% of them. The ten largest clonotypes hold around 4.8% of the sample.

The table lists this clonotype with a few counts. Its antigen is not yet known. No much larger clonotype is one base removed from it; base qualities were not supplied. Specimen: PBMCs, mostly from graft donor cells, collected 360 days after TCRalphabeta/CD19-depleted stem cell transplant. The sequence came from a female patient younger than 10 who had a stem cell transplant for congenital amegakaryocytic thrombocytopenia, so the T cells may come from the graft donor. This sequence uses TRBV4-1 and TRBJ2-7, with the D gene uncertain. The nucleotide sequence reads TGCGCCAGCAGCCTCAATCAACATACCTACGAGCAGTACTTC. The resulting protein is CASSLNQHTYEQYF.